This T cell receptor (beta chain) was sequenced for a study of cytomegalovirus exposure and HLA in healthy donors. Whole-study findings and limits: Accurate prediction of most subjects' HLA-A and HLA-B alleles from TCR beta sequences was reported. The listing of fewer than 200 TCR beta chains classed them as cytomegalovirus-associated. In a later analysis, at a false discovery rate of 0.05, about 16,000 TCR beta sequences matched HLA alleles.

Both 60 Vbeta primers and 13 Jbeta primers went into the PCR. In the study's own analysis: Among the unique TCR beta chains that a later analysis counted, about 81 million in all, some 10 million were shared. The data were produced by immunoSEQ multiplex PCR, yet TCRdb's version contains in-frame clones alone and is incomplete. V and J calls and clone size come straight from that table; D and trimming were deduced from the DNA. This table has around 130,000 clones, around 8.5% appearing once. Trimming cost V 0 bases and J 4 bases; bases outside gene matches: 4. CDR1 is MGHRA and CDR2 is YSYEKL in the germline V gene. CDR3 length: 16 amino acids. Note on this clone: Its antigen is unknown.

This chain links TRBV4-1 with TRBJ2-1, with 9 nucleotides matching TRBD2. The source material was PBMCs. The source of this sequence is a middle-aged man in good health and CMV-seronegative. CDR3 DNA sequence: TGCGCCAGCAGCCAAGATCCGGCGGGGGGGTACAATGAGCAGTTCTTC. This gives the protein CASSQDPAGGYNEQFF.